The sequence of this T cell receptor beta chain was determined in a study of T cell repertoires in cytomegalovirus infection. The wider study: Indications of both CMV infection and matching HLA type were provided by public TCR beta signatures. Study-wide results and caveats: HLA-C-restricted TCR beta clonotypes specific for CMV led the ex vivo response.

TCRdb called the reads again in MiXCR, with one record for every CDR3 protein. The sample has about 130,000 distinct CDR3 sequences, roughly a quarter seen once. With respect to this clonotype: Its specificity is unknown.

The V end lost 4 bases, the J end lost 10 bases, and 12 bases lay between the germline ends. The CDR3 is 12 residues long. Germline CDR1 SGHTA, CDR2 FQGTGA. The sequence was obtained from a human donor in good health (CMV status not recorded). Some clones in this sample may be carry-over from other donors' samples. Sequenced input: PBMCs, sequenced either directly or after in vitro stimulation (not recorded which). The rearrangement links TRBV7-3 to TRBJ2-3; D tentatively reads TRBD1 or TRBD2 (5 bases each). The CDR3 sequence: CASSSRGQAQYF. The CDR3 DNA reads as TGTGCCAGCAGCTCACGGGGCCAGGCGCAGTATTTT.